A selection of T cell receptor beta chains follows, all from one sample in a study of T cell repertoires in cytomegalovirus infection. A single record per CDR3 protein comes from TCRdb applying MiXCR to the reads. The repertoire has 150,000 to 200,000 distinct CDR3 sequences, more than 9% of them found once; the top ten carry approximately 4.3%. The source material was PBMCs. Receptors originate from a human donor in good health (CMV status not recorded). Some clones in this sample may be carry-over from other donors' samples. The CDR3 runs from the conserved cysteine through the conserved F or W. D genes are given only for firm matches. For some rows the clone size is stated as once, few or many, or as a class when expanded; others skip it.

j_call clone_size d_call v_call cdr3_nt cdr3_aa
TRBJ2-3 few TRBD2 TRBV12-3/TRBV12-4 TGTGCCAGCAGTCCCCGACTAGCCCTAGGCACAGATACGCAGTATTTT CASSPRLALGTDTQYF
TRBJ2-1 many TRBD2 TRBV20-1 TGCAGTGCTAGAGCGCGGACTAGCGGGGGGGATCTGTATGGGAACAATGAGCAGTTCTTC CSARARTSGGDLYGNNEQFF
TRBJ1-2 many NA TRBV3-1 TGTGCCAGCAGCCAAATCGACTATGGCTACACCTTC CASSQIDYGYTF
TRBJ2-7 NA TRBD2 TRBV10-3 TGTGCCATCAGTGTTCGGGAGGGCCGCTACGAGCAGTACTTC CAISVREGRYEQYF
TRBJ1-5 many NA TRBV7-9 TGTGCCAGCAGCTTATCAGGGGATGGCAATCAGCCCCAGCATTTT CASSLSGDGNQPQHF
TRBJ2-5 many TRBD2 TRBV7-8 TGTGCCAGCAGCCCCTGGACTAGCGGGGGAGGAGGAAAGACCCAGTACTTC CASSPWTSGGGGKTQYF
TRBJ2-7 NA TRBD1 TRBV5-1 TGCGCCAGCAGCCAACGGACAGGGGTTAACGAGCAGTACTTC CASSQRTGVNEQYF
TRBJ2-7 NA NA TRBV6-2/TRBV6-3 TGTGCCAGCAGTTACGGAGTTGAGCAGTACTTC CASSYGVEQYF
TRBJ2-1 many NA TRBV19 TGTGCCAGTAGTATAGGGGGCGCCGGAGTTGGATACAATGAGCAGTTCTTC CASSIGGAGVGYNEQFF
TRBJ2-1 NA NA TRBV6-2/TRBV6-3 TGTGCCAGCAGTTACTCGAATACTAGAAACAATGAGCAGTTCTTC CASSYSNTRNNEQFF
TRBJ2-1 NA TRBD1 TRBV7-2 TGTGCCAGCAGCGCGGGGACAGGATTTTACAATGAGCAGTTCTTC CASSAGTGFYNEQFF
TRBJ1-6 NA NA TRBV28 TGTGCCAGCAGTTTCCGGGGGCGAAATTCACCCCTCCACTTT CASSFRGRNSPLHF
TRBJ1-5 NA NA TRBV5-6 TGTGCCAGCAGCAATTGGGGGCTGTTTAATCAGCCCCAGCATTTT CASSNWGLFNQPQHF
TRBJ1-5 many TRBD1 TRBV28 TGTGCCAGCACCCGGGACAGGGTGCGCAATCAGCCCCAGCATTTT CASTRDRVRNQPQHF
TRBJ2-4 few TRBD2 TRBV7-2 TGTGCCAGCAGCTCCACTAGCGGGGGGGGAAACATTCAGTACTTC CASSSTSGGGNIQYF
TRBJ1-6 NA TRBD1 TRBV2 TGTGCCAGCAGGCGGGACAGGGGTTTTAGCTCACCCCTCCACTTT CASRRDRGFSSPLHF
TRBJ2-1 many TRBD2 TRBV7-2 TGTGCCAGCAGACCGGGACTAGCGGGAGGCGGCCATCAGTTCTTC CASRPGLAGGGHQFF
TRBJ1-2 few NA TRBV19 TGTGCCAGTAGTATAGTTGGAGGAAACTATGGCTACACCTTC CASSIVGGNYGYTF
TRBJ1-3 NA NA TRBV18 TGTGCCAGCTCACCACTGAGTCGAAGCTCTGGAAACACCATATATTTT CASSPLSRSSGNTIYF
TRBJ2-2 many NA TRBV7-2 TGTGCCAGCAGCTCAGGAGGGGGACAAGCCACCGGGGAGCTGTTTTTT CASSSGGGQATGELFF
TRBJ2-7 few TRBD1 TRBV29-1 TGCAGCGTCTCGACAGGGTTCAGTGAGCAGTACTTC CSVSTGFSEQYF
TRBJ2-7 NA TRBD2 TRBV12-3/TRBV12-4 TGTGCCAGCAGTGGGACTAGCGGGGAGTACGAGCAGTACTTC CASSGTSGEYEQYF
TRBJ2-5 NA NA TRBV25-1 TGTGCCAGCAGTGGCCCCGGAGAGACCCAGTACTTC CASSGPGETQYF
TRBJ2-7 many NA TRBV7-2 TGTGCCAGCAGCTTAGGGTTCTCCTACGAGCAGTACTTC CASSLGFSYEQYF
TRBJ1-5 many NA TRBV7-2 TGTGCCAGCAGCTTAGCGCTCTGGGAAAGCAATCAGCCCCAGCATTTT CASSLALWESNQPQHF
TRBJ2-7 few NA TRBV6-2/TRBV6-3 TGTGCCAGCAGTTACGGGGGCAGGGGCGAGCAGTACTTC CASSYGGRGEQYF
TRBJ2-7 many NA TRBV6-6 TGTGCCAGCAGGAGTCCGAGCCCCTCCTACGAGCAGTACTTC CASRSPSPSYEQYF
TRBJ2-1 many TRBD2 TRBV7-2 TGTGCCAGCAGCACACTAGCGGTCTCCTACAATGAGCAGTTCTTC CASSTLAVSYNEQFF
TRBJ2-1 NA TRBD2 TRBV12-3/TRBV12-4 TGTGCCAGCAGATTAGCGGGAGTTCCCTTGAATGAGCAGTTCTTC CASRLAGVPLNEQFF
TRBJ1-2 many NA TRBV28 TGTGCCAGCAGTTCCTCAGCCGGCTACACCTTC CASSSSAGYTF
TRBJ2-1 few NA TRBV28 TGTGCCAGCAGTTCTCTCCAGGACAGCTACAATGAGCAGTTCTTC CASSSLQDSYNEQFF
TRBJ2-2 many TRBD1 TRBV12-3/TRBV12-4 TGTGCCAGCGGAAAGACAGGGGTCACCGGGGAGCTGTTTTTT CASGKTGVTGELFF
TRBJ1-3 many NA TRBV7-9 TGTGCCAGCAGCTTAGGGTGGGGCGGCGCATCTGGAAACACCATATATTTT CASSLGWGGASGNTIYF
TRBJ2-7 NA NA TRBV4-1 TGCGCCAGCAGCCCTGGGAGCAACAGGGATGGCTACGAGCAGTACTTC CASSPGSNRDGYEQYF
TRBJ1-1 many NA TRBV7-8 TGTGCCAGCAGCGAGGAAAGCTGGTGGGGGGGCACTGAAGCTTTCTTT CASSEESWWGGTEAFF
TRBJ2-7 many NA TRBV28 TGTGCCAGCAGTTTCCTAGCCCCGAAGCACGAGCAGTACTTC CASSFLAPKHEQYF
TRBJ2-3 NA NA TRBV6-1 TGTGCCAGCAGTTACGACTGGGGCACAGATACGCAGTATTTT CASSYDWGTDTQYF
TRBJ2-5 NA NA TRBV5-6 TGTGCCAGCTCAATATCCACAAACTACCAAGAGACCCAGTACTTC CASSISTNYQETQYF
TRBJ1-1 many TRBD1 TRBV6-2/TRBV6-3 TGTGCCAGCAGATTTGAAGGGACAGCCATTGAAGCTTTCTTT CASRFEGTAIEAFF
TRBJ2-1 many TRBD1 TRBV28 TGTGCCAGCCGACCTTCCTGGACAGGGGGCAATGAGCAGTTCTTC CASRPSWTGGNEQFF
TRBJ1-5 many NA TRBV28 TGTGCCAGCAGTTTATATACAGGGTTGGGTCAGCCCCAGCATTTT CASSLYTGLGQPQHF